The 14 T cell receptor beta chains given below trace back to one sample, sequenced in a study of Graves' ophthalmopathy and Graves' hyperthyroidism. The authors amplified TCR beta CDR3 regions from RNA transcripts. The first-round RT-PCR employed HTBI primers together with the Qiagen OneStep RT-PCR kit. A multiplex PCR was then performed as the second round. TCRdb reanalysed the multiplex PCR reads using MiXCR and keeps one entry per CDR3 protein. Of some 150,000 distinct CDR3 sequences listed, 35% to 45% are singletons. The sequenced material came from peripheral blood. The source of these receptors is a man younger than 40 with Graves' ophthalmopathy.

In this sample, this clonotype turned up many times. The chain has TRBV12-3 or TRBV12-4 and TRBJ2-7; 7 bases align to TRBD2. V shed 1 base and J 5 bases; nucleotides not matched to a gene: 2. CDR3 length: 13 residues. The CDR3 coding sequence is TGTGCCAGCAGTTTAGGAGGGAGGGACGAGCAGTACTTC. It codes for CASSLGGRDEQYF.

This clonotype was detected ten times or more. The chain is built from TRBV30 and TRBJ1-1; no firm D call. The V gene's germline CDR1 is GTSNPN and CDR2 SVGIG (reference sequence). V was clipped by 2 bases and J by 0 bases, with 13 bases between them. This CDR3 spans 15 amino acids. Here the CDR3 DNA reads TGTGCCTGGAGTCCGACGGGTGGAGTGAACACTGAAGCTTTCTTT. This codes for CAWSPTGGVNTEAFF.

This sequence joins TRBV6-1 and TRBJ1-1; no firm D call. The CDR3 sequence is 13 residues long. From germline, CDR1 is MNHNS and CDR2 SASEGT. Trimming took 7 bases from V and 4 from J, leaving 13 bases between them. The DNA for the CDR3 is TGTGCCAGCACCTCGCCGGGGATCACTGAAGCTTTCTTT. Translation gives CASTSPGITEAFF.

The table lists this clonotype with many counts. V and J are TRBV28 and TRBJ2-7; D is undetermined. The CDR3 covers 12 residues. The V and J ends lost 5 bases and 2 bases respectively, with 7 bases between them. Germline CDR1 is MDHEN and CDR2 is SYDVKM. DNA for the CDR3: TGTGCCAGCAGTAAAACAGCCTACGAGCAGTACTTC. This gives the protein CASSKTAYEQYF.

This clonotype was counted many times. The chain uses TRBV27 and TRBJ1-6; tentative D call: TRBD1 (5 bases). V lost 3 bases and J lost 8, with 11 bases in between. The CDR3 contains 14 residues. The germline V gene has CDR1 MNHEY and CDR2 SMNVEV (reference sequence). The CDR3 nucleotides read TGTGCCAGCAGTTTCCGGGAAGGGGATTCACCCCTCCACTTT. Its translation: CASSFREGDSPLHF.

This clonotype was picked up many times. The CDR3 reads CASSYSRAYEQYF. The CDR3 region has the DNA TGTGCCAGCAGTTACTCGCGGGCCTACGAGCAGTACTTC. The chain recombines TRBV6-2 or TRBV6-3 with TRBJ2-7; possibly TRBD2 for D (5 bases). V was shortened by 0 bases and J by 2 bases, with 5 bases between the two germline ends. The germline V gene encodes CDR1 MNHEY and CDR2 SVGEGT. This CDR3 is 13 amino acids long.

In this sample, this clonotype turned up many times. V is TRBV6-5 and J is TRBJ2-7; the D gene is possibly TRBD2 (7 bases). V was clipped by 4 bases and J by 2 bases, with 30 bases between them. Germline V gene sequence: CDR1 MNHEY, CDR2 SVGAGI. CDR3 length: 20 amino acids. The CDR3 DNA sequence: TGTGCCAGCAGTTCTCACCCGTTACAGGGTTCTAGCGGTCGACCCTACGAGCAGTACTTC. Translating it yields CASSSHPLQGSSGRPYEQYF.

This clonotype ranks as medium-sized (0.01 to 0.1%). J is TRBJ2-5 and V is TRBV28; D call uncertain. Germline CDR1 MDHEN, CDR2 SYDVKM. The V and J ends lost 1 base and 6 bases respectively, with 9 bases between them. The CDR3 spans 13 residues. The CDR3 DNA reads as TGTGCCAGCAGTTTATTGGTAGGGAAGACCCAGTACTTC. It encodes CASSLLVGKTQYF.

Many counts were recorded for this clonotype. The CDR3 DNA sequence: TGTGCCAGCCGGGGGGGGACAGGGTTCACCGGGGAGCTGTTTTTT. Protein sequence: CASRGGTGFTGELFF. This chain joins TRBV25-1 and TRBJ2-2, with a weak D call TRBD1 (9 bases). The CDR3 is 15 residues long. Trimming shortened V by 8 bases and J by 4 bases, and 17 bases separated the two germline ends. In germline, CDR1 is MGHDK, CDR2 SYGVNS.

This sequence joins TRBV6-5 and TRBJ1-5; TRBD1 agrees at 8 bases. Germline V gives CDR1 MNHEY, CDR2 SVGAGI. The CDR3 length is 15 residues. V shed 6 bases and J 0 bases; nucleotides not matched to a gene: 4. The CDR3 is CASRLDRGSNQPQHF. The CDR3 nucleotides are TGTGCCAGCAGACTCGACAGGGGTAGCAATCAGCCCCAGCATTTT.

This clonotype was observed many times. The chain has TRBV30 and TRBJ1-1; D is perhaps TRBD1 (6 bases). The V and J ends lost 2 bases and 5 bases respectively, with 9 bases between them. This CDR3 is 12 amino acids long. Germline V lookup: CDR1 GTSNPN, CDR2 SVGIG (reference sequence). CDR3 sequence: CAWSLTGTEAFF. The CDR3, as DNA: TGTGCCTGGAGTCTTACAGGGACTGAAGCTTTCTTT.

In its sample, this clonotype was seen a few times. The rearrangement uses TRBV6-5 and TRBJ2-5; 8 nucleotides line up with TRBD2. In germline, CDR1 is MNHEY, CDR2 SVGAGI. The CDR3 extends over 16 amino acids. V gave up 4 bases and J gave up 0 bases; unmatched junction bases: 7. The CDR3 bases are TGTGCCAGCAGTTCAAGGGCTAGCGGGTACCAAGAGACCCAGTACTTC. Translating it yields CASSSRASGYQETQYF.

This clonotype was seen at least ten times. This chain links TRBV2 with TRBJ2-7; D not certain. Germline lookup yields CDR1 SNHLY and CDR2 FYNNEI. CDR3 length equals 13 residues. V dropped 4 bases and J dropped 2 bases, with 9 bases sitting between them. CDR3 coding DNA: TGTGCCAGCAGTGGGGTTGCCCCCTACGAGCAGTACTTC. As protein: CASSGVAPYEQYF.

The rearrangement joins TRBV11-2 to TRBJ2-7; 9 positions agree with TRBD1. CDR1 is SGHAT, CDR2 FQNNGV, per germline. The CDR3 runs to 16 residues. Unmatched junction bases numbered 8, after V lost 0 bases and J lost 5 bases. This chain's CDR3 is CASSLDHRGLRDEQYF. As DNA, the CDR3 is TGTGCCAGCAGCTTAGACCACAGGGGGCTTCGGGACGAGCAGTACTTC.